Below, one TCR beta chain is given with its context. What it binds is unknown. This specimen belongs to a study of cytomegalovirus exposure and HLA in healthy donors. The PCR ran on 60 Vbeta and 13 Jbeta primers. Some clones are missing from TCRdb's copy, which holds only in-frame ones; the method was immunoSEQ multiplex PCR. The sample holds 150,000 or so clones, more than 75% seen once. The CDR3 spans 15 residues. Trimming took 6 bases from V and 1 from J, leaving 13 bases between them. Germline V lookup: CDR1 MNHNS, CDR2 SASEGT. Whole-study results and caveats: Presence/absence analyses treated sequencing depth as roughly uniform across donors. Specificity for CMV antigens was confirmed in vitro for a few of the CMV-associated chains. HLA alleles were associated with fewer than 20,000 TCR beta sequences in a later analysis at 0.05 false discovery rate.

The chain has TRBV6-1 and TRBJ1-3; D is ambiguous. The origin of this receptor is a woman aged 40-49 years in good health and CMV-seronegative. The sequencing sample was made of PBMCs. CDR3 DNA: TGTGCCAGCAGAAAAAAGACTGCGTCTGGAAACACCATATATTTT. It encodes CASRKKTASGNTIYF.